The clone carrying this TCR beta chain was seen just once. Antigen specificity is unknown. These data are taken from a study of shared clonotypes between healthy human individuals. Overall study findings and caveats: In the sorted subsets, rarefaction showed sequencing was incomplete despite large depth.

The CDR3 sequence is 17 residues long. The ends lost 4 bases at V and 8 bases at J; junction bases unmatched: 12. Germline V gene lookup returns CDR1 MNHNS and CDR2 SASEGT. Splitting of each subset's genomic DNA was done evenly across several immunoSEQ plates. Authors' processing steps: Junction-only sequences without quality scores came from ImmunoSEQ, so filtering differed. Repertoires were generated with immunoSEQ multiplex PCR, while TCRdb's copy carries only in-frame clones and drops some. That table furnishes V, J and clone size, whereas the DNA furnished D and trimming. Counted here are a few hundred thousand clones, about 97% occurring once; the ten biggest clones make up 0.057%.

This chain joins TRBV6-1 and TRBJ2-1; TRBD2 agrees at 12 bases. The sample was naive CD4+ T cells sorted from blood. Subset denoted: CD45RA+ positively selected. The sequence was collected from a woman younger than 45 in good health. The CDR3 reads CASSANLLAGGNHEQFF. Written as DNA, the CDR3 is TGTGCCAGCAGTGCGAACTTACTAGCGGGAGGCAACCATGAGCAGTTCTTC.